The clone carrying this T cell receptor beta chain showed up just a few times. The target antigen is unknown. These data are taken from a study of beta chain features in type 1 diabetes. Across the study: Cell yields, gender and age were similar in healthy donors and patients.

Sequenced material consisted of expressed TCRB transcripts (all of the isolated RNA was reverse transcribed). The data were produced by immunoSEQ multiplex PCR, yet TCRdb's version contains in-frame clones alone and is incomplete. The sample includes some 350,000 clones, roughly 14% seen only once; the top ten take nearly 0.015%. Study conclusions and caveats: The influence of HLA type on TCRB rearrangement stayed undetermined. Patients with Type 1 diabetes showed moderately but significantly shorter TCRB CDR3s in all four CD4+ subsets.

Each population that was sorted was more than 98% pure. The CDR3 sequence is 15 residues long. The V and J ends lost 7 bases and 4 bases, in that order; junction bases with no gene match: 12. Germline assignment: CDR1 SGHAT and CDR2 FQNNGV. The J gene is TRBJ2-5, the V gene TRBV11-2; 7 bases map to TRBD2. The sequenced sample consisted of naive CD4+ T cells from blood. The clonotype was recovered from a woman aged 18-30 years with type 1 diabetes. The CDR3 DNA reads TGTGCCAGCACGGTCGGGAGCGGGGTGCGAGAGACCCAGTACTTC. It specifies CASTVGSGVRETQYF. Together with reference TRBV11-2 and TRBJ2-5, the CDR3 gives the full variable domain: EAGVAQSPRYKIIEKRQSVAFWCNPISGHATLYWYQQILGQGPKLLIQFQNNGVVDDSQLPKDRFSAERLKGVDSTLKIQPAKLEDSAVYLCASTVGSGVRETQYFGPGTRLLVL.